This T cell receptor beta chain was identified in a study of shared clonotypes between healthy human individuals (dated by TCRdb to about 2020). As for the study more broadly: A couple of women and a few men aged 18 to 49 years were included in the cohort. For each donor, CD4 naive and CD4 memory were each given three plates, CD8 naive was given two plates, and CD8 memory was given one plate. To estimate repertoire size and how much clonotypes are shared between individuals, the study performed deep sequencing of blood TCR repertoires from roughly five healthy adults. To increase sequencing depth and limit assay-specific biases, different laboratories used diverse techniques to prepare libraries and sequence TCR repertoires. Leukapheresis yielded between about 0.9 and 9.5 billion PBMCs per donor.

The donors were healthy, HIV-negative adults who had no recently reported acute infections or vaccinations. All donors were Caucasian adults living in Nashville, Tennessee, USA. Magnetic negative selection was used to enrich CD4+ T cells, after which naive cells were positively selected on CD45RA and the negative fraction became the memory subset. Blood was collected by leukapheresis, and PBMCs were isolated by Ficoll-Histopaque density gradient centrifugation and then cryopreserved in liquid nitrogen vapor phase. Analytical flow cytometry was used to check the purity and quantity of every magnetically sorted T cell population. Genomic DNA was isolated from every sorted fraction and measured by UV absorbance on a Nanodrop 2000c. The CDR3 has 16 amino acids, counting the end cysteine and phenylalanine. The sequence is cut down to CDR3 DNA, 48 bases in frame from base 1. Germline trimming amounts to 1 base on V and 3 bases on J, with 6 as the count of junction bases outside the gene matches. CDR1 and CDR2 were assigned from the germline V gene as LGHNT and FRNRAP.

The paper's findings and limits, for the study overall: Compared with non-shared clonotypes, the clonotypes found in all four sorted-subset donors had higher generation probabilities. Pairwise subsampling indicated that sequencing depth was expected to affect the degree of clonotype sharing among donors. Even with the large sequencing depth, rarefaction of the sorted-subset datasets indicated that sequencing was incomplete. The small number of donors limited the genetic and exposure-history diversity represented. Sharing across a handful of donors was observed for approximately 5% of naive CD4, 3% to 3.5% of naive CD8, about 2.5% of memory CD4, and about 0.39% of memory CD8 clonotypes. Only blood was sampled, and tissue TCR repertoires likely differ from those in blood. Naive subsets generally had larger estimated clonotype richness than memory subsets.

Regarding this clone: It lacks a known antigen. Base qualities were left out, and no much larger clone turns up one base away.

TCR CDR3 regions were amplified from genomic DNA by multiplex PCR using the deep immunoSEQ assay. For each cell subset, the extracted genomic DNA was distributed evenly across all wells of several immunoSEQ 96-well plates, and each plate served as one replicate. For sorted subsets, roughly 200 ng genomic DNA, equal to 30,000 or so T cell genomes, was loaded into each replicate PCR. Purified libraries were quantified with a Qubit 3.0 fluorometer, sized on a Bioanalyzer 2100, and re-quantified with the KAPA Library Quantification kit. A separate single-read 150-cycle Illumina NextSeq 550 flow cell was used to sequence each immunoSEQ 96-well plate. On the study's bioinformatics: Because the immunoSEQ output held only junctional sequences and lacked quality scores, the filtering could not match the filtering applied to full-length reads. To assign V/J genes and CDR3, sequences were annotated against IMGT germline references using PyIR, a Python wrapper for IgBLAST v1.9. Reads were filtered out if the reads had weak V/J assignments (E-value above 1e-6), no CDR3, stop codons, out-of-frame junctions, or ambiguous translated residues. V3J clonotypes were defined as sequences sharing the same inferred V gene, J gene, and CDR3 amino acid sequence. The percentage overlap between two repertoires was calculated by dividing the number of shared unique clonotypes by the size of the smaller repertoire. Repertoire richness was assessed with RTK rarefaction, the Chao1 estimator, and Recon v2.1 estimates of unobserved clonotypes. Generation probabilities were computed with OLGA for all TCRbeta clonotypes obtained by the gDNA method from four donors. TCRdb re-hosts the immuneACCESS table, in-frame sequences only. Its copies lack some clones; in the studies checked, an unresolved V gene accounts for under half of them, and the cause for the rest is not known. D and trimming were read from the DNA, whereas the V and J calls and clone size are those reported in that table. This sample has some 2.1 million clones in its table, and roughly 96% of those were observed once. The ten largest clonotypes hold approximately 0.13% of the sample.

The receptor was isolated from a man between 18 and 35 years old in good health. Specimen: naive CD4+ T cells sorted from blood. In light of the paper, this sample's cell subset or site label describes: CD45RA+ positively selected. The chain joins TRBV12-5 to TRBJ1-3; TRBD1 lines up with 7 middle nucleotides. The sequenced DNA: TGTGCTAGTGGTTTGGACGACAGGGTTAATGGAAACACCATATATTTT. Translation gives CASGLDDRVNGNTIYF.